Each of the 32 T cell receptor beta chains below was sequenced from the same sample in a study of intratumoral heterogeneity in liver cancer. Some clones are missing from TCRdb's copy, which holds only in-frame ones; the method was immunoSEQ multiplex PCR. Of just over 20,000 clones in the sample, around 78% were seen once. The sample in question was tumor-adjacent normal tissue, obtained before any cancer treatment. The receptors were gathered from a woman aged 70 to 79 with hepatocellular carcinoma.

V and J are TRBV7-8 and TRBJ1-3; TRBD1 is a possible D gene (5 bases). Germline CDR1 is SGHVS and CDR2 is FQNEAQ. The V end was cut by 3 bases, the J end by 2 bases, with 11 bases between. This CDR3 is 15 amino acids long. The CDR3 protein is CASSLGTDAGNTIYF. The CDR3 DNA reads as TGTGCCAGCAGCTTGGGGACTGACGCTGGAAACACCATATATTTT.

The chain uses TRBV6-2 or TRBV6-3 and TRBJ2-1; D not resolved. The CDR3 is 15 residues long. V lost 2 bases to trimming and J lost 4 bases, with 12 bases between them. Germline V gene lookup returns CDR1 MNHEY and CDR2 SVGEGT. The CDR3 nucleotides read TGTGCCAGCAGTTACACGCCGGCGGCTTACAATGAGCAGTTCTTC. Its translation: CASSYTPAAYNEQFF.

The chain has TRBV5-4 and TRBJ2-3; 16 positions agree with TRBD2. From germline, CDR1 is SGHNT and CDR2 YYREEE (reference sequence). This CDR3 region has 17 residues. V gave up 3 bases and J gave up 3 bases; unmatched junction bases: 4. The CDR3 DNA reads as TGTGCCAGCAGCTCGGGACTAGCGGGAGGGGGGACAGATACGCAGTATTTT. Its translation is CASSSGLAGGGTDTQYF.

The chain links TRBV20-1 to TRBJ1-1, with 7 bases that match TRBD1. The CDR3 runs 11 residues. V was clipped by 6 bases and J by 4 bases; unmatched bases: 2. Germline assignment: CDR1 DFQATT and CDR2 SNEGSKA (reference sequence). CDR3 region: CSANRGTEAFF. CDR3 coding DNA: TGCAGTGCAAACAGGGGCACTGAAGCTTTCTTT.

The V and J genes are TRBV5-1 and TRBJ2-4; D gene ambiguous. Germline V gene lookup returns CDR1 SGHRS and CDR2 YFSETQ. With 0 bases removed from V and 2 bases from J, the gap between germline ends came to 6 bases. The CDR3 runs 14 residues. Here the CDR3 reads CASSLEGTKNIQYF. In DNA form, the CDR3 reads TGCGCCAGCAGCTTGGAAGGAACCAAAAACATTCAGTACTTC.

Concerning this clone: Other DNA sequences of this sample code for an identical CDR3. V is TRBV6-5 and J is TRBJ2-5; D gene uncertain. The CDR3 spans 11 residues. In germline, CDR1 is MNHEY, CDR2 SVGAGI. V lost 6 bases and J lost 2, with 4 bases in between. The CDR3 spells CASRDQETQYF. For the CDR3, the DNA is TGTGCCAGCAGGGATCAAGAGACCCAGTACTTC.

The V and J genes are TRBV27 and TRBJ2-3, with D tentatively TRBD1 (5 bases). CDR1 is MNHEY and CDR2 is SMNVEV in the germline V gene (reference sequence). The CDR3 runs 11 residues. Trimming took 6 bases from V and 6 from J, leaving 7 bases between them. Here the CDR3 DNA reads TGTGCCAGCAGCCCAGGGGATACGCAGTATTTT. As protein: CASSPGDTQYF.

This clone was counted only a few times. The DNA for the CDR3 is TGTGCCAGCAGCACCGGGACAGGGGTTGGGGAGCAGTACTTC. It specifies CASSTGTGVGEQYF. This chain links TRBV7-9 with TRBJ2-7; 10 bases fit TRBD1. Germline V gene sequence: CDR1 SEHNR, CDR2 FQNEAQ (reference sequence). The CDR3 length is 14 residues. Losses at the gene ends were 5 bases for V and 7 bases for J; bases not matched to a gene: 8.

Turning to this clone: A junction end diverges from the germline sequence, so it may reflect a read error. The chain links TRBV5-6 to TRBJ2-4, with 12 bases fitting TRBD2. CDR1 is SGHDT and CDR2 is YYEEEE in the germline V gene. CDR3 length: 14 residues. CDR3 loop: CASSLTGLAGSGHF. In nucleotides, the CDR3 is TGTGCCAGCAGCCTGACGGGACTAGCGGGCTCAGGCCACTTC.

V gene TRBV25-1 combines with J gene TRBJ2-7, with a possible D match to TRBD1 (8 bases). Germline V gene lookup returns CDR1 MGHDK and CDR2 SYGVNS. The ends were cut back, 8 bases at V and 4 bases at J, with 15 bases in the middle. CDR3 size: 13 residues. The CDR3 here is CASDRGGGYEQYF. For the CDR3, the DNA is TGTGCCAGCGACAGGGGAGGGGGGTACGAGCAGTACTTC.

The CDR3: CASSAGQGNYGYTF. In nucleotides, the CDR3 is TGTGCCAGCAGCGCGGGACAGGGGAACTATGGCTACACCTTC. This sequence joins TRBV5-6 and TRBJ1-2, with 10 bases fitting TRBD1. The germline gives CDR1 SGHDT, CDR2 YYEEEE. The V segment lost 4 bases and the J segment 2 bases; nucleotides outside the gene matches: 2. CDR3 length: 14 residues.

J is TRBJ2-1 and V is TRBV5-1, with 7 bases lining up with TRBD2. From germline, CDR1 is SGHRS and CDR2 YFSETQ. The CDR3 consists of 15 residues. The V gene end was trimmed by 5 bases and the J gene end by 1 base; junction bases not matched to a gene: 6. In DNA form, the CDR3 reads TGCGCCAGCAGGCCCAGGGAGGGATCCTACAATGAGCAGTTCTTC. Translation: CASRPREGSYNEQFF.

The V call is TRBV18, the J call TRBJ1-1; D is unresolved. In germline, CDR1 is KGHSH, CDR2 LQKENI. Between the trimmed V and J ends, which lost 1 base and 1 base, there was a span of 7 bases. The CDR3 runs to 14 residues. The CDR3 region is CASSPQGGNTEAFF. CDR3 coding DNA: TGTGCCAGCTCACCACAGGGAGGGAACACTGAAGCTTTCTTT.

The chain links TRBV20-1 to TRBJ2-5; possibly TRBD1 for D (6 bases). CDR1 and CDR2 from the germline V gene are DFQATT and SNEGSKA (reference sequence). CDR3 size: 13 residues. The ends were cut back, 3 bases at V and 2 bases at J, with 10 bases in the middle. In DNA, the CDR3 is TGCAGTGCTAGTACCGGACAGCAAGAGACCCAGTACTTC. This encodes CSASTGQQETQYF.

V is TRBV19 and J is TRBJ1-2, with D perhaps TRBD1 (5 bases). Germline lookup yields CDR1 LNHDA and CDR2 SQIVND (reference sequence). V was pared by 4 bases and J by 3 bases, with 12 bases between. CDR3 length equals 14 residues. The CDR3 region has the DNA TGTGCCAGTAGTAACGGGGCCGTGGACTATGGCTACACCTTC. It yields the protein CASSNGAVDYGYTF.

This clone was recorded a few times. The chain has TRBV2 and TRBJ2-7; tentatively, D is TRBD1 (6 bases). The CDR3 has 13 residues. V was cut by 4 bases and J by 6 bases, with 13 bases left in between. Germline assignment: CDR1 SNHLY and CDR2 FYNNEI. For the CDR3, the DNA is TGTGCCAGCAGTGTATGTCAGGGGTGCGAGCAGTACTTC. It codes for CASSVCQGCEQYF.

This chain connects TRBV9 to TRBJ1-1, with D possibly matching TRBD1 (5 bases). Germline CDR1 reads SGDLS; CDR2 reads YYNGEE. Trimming pared 4 bases from V and 1 base from J, leaving 14 bases between. The CDR3 has 15 amino acids. In DNA, the CDR3 is TGTGCCAGCAGCCGTACCACGGGGGGGAACACTGAAGCTTTCTTT. Translated, it gives CASSRTTGGNTEAFF.

The chain joins TRBV6-1 to TRBJ2-1, with 9 bases aligning to TRBD1. This CDR3 is 13 amino acids long. Per germline, CDR1 MNHNS and CDR2 SASEGT. The CDR3 loop is CAVGQGFYNEQFF. For the CDR3, the DNA is TGTGCAGTCGGACAGGGGTTCTACAATGAGCAGTTCTTC.

There are a few counts of this clone. V usage is TRBV19 and J usage is TRBJ1-2, with unresolved D. Germline lookup yields CDR1 LNHDA and CDR2 SQIVND (reference sequence). The CDR3 runs to 14 residues. With 10 bases removed from V and 2 bases from J, the gap between germline ends came to 17 bases. The CDR3 reads CANGQDGGNYGYTF. CDR3 coding DNA: TGTGCCAACGGTCAAGACGGCGGGAACTATGGCTACACCTTC.

This clone was observed a few times. J is TRBJ1-4 and V is TRBV7-9, with a tentative D call TRBD1 (5 bases). The CDR3 sequence is 14 residues long. Germline CDR1 SEHNR, CDR2 FQNEAQ (reference sequence). V was shortened by 7 bases and J by 5 bases, with 14 bases between the two germline ends. The CDR3 DNA is TGTGCCAGCACTCTTATGGGGGGGAATGAAAAACTGTTTTTT. Translated: CASTLMGGNEKLFF.

V gene TRBV7-9 combines with J gene TRBJ1-1; no clear D. V lost 0 bases and J lost 8, with 7 bases in between. CDR3 size: 12 residues. The V gene's germline CDR1 is SEHNR and CDR2 FQNEAQ (reference sequence). This CDR3 is CASSLADAEAFF. Written as DNA, the CDR3 is TGTGCCAGCAGCTTAGCGGATGCAGAAGCTTTCTTT. Variable domain in full (rest from reference TRBV7-9 and TRBJ1-1): DTGVSQNPRHKITKRGQNVTFRCDPISEHNRLYWYRQTLGQGPEFLTYFQNEAQLEKSRLLSDRFSAERPKGSFSTLEIQRTEQGDSAMYLCASSLADAEAFFGQGTRLTVV.

The chain links TRBV19 to TRBJ2-1; D is perhaps TRBD2 (6 bases). CDR1 and CDR2 (germline): LNHDA, SQIVND (reference sequence). V lost 0 bases to trimming and J lost 0 bases, with 15 bases between them. This CDR3 is built from 18 residues. The CDR3 reads CASSIEGVRDRSYNEQFF. The CDR3 nucleotides read TGTGCCAGTAGTATAGAAGGAGTGCGGGACCGCTCCTACAATGAGCAGTTCTTC.

This clone was seen once. The chain couples TRBV9 to TRBJ2-6; D is ambiguous. Trimming stripped 3 bases from V and 0 bases from J, with 13 bases between. Germline V gene data show CDR1 as SGDLS and CDR2 as YYNGEE. CDR3 length equals 17 residues. CDR3 amino acids: CASSAQAGLSGANVLTF. The CDR3 DNA is TGTGCCAGCAGCGCCCAGGCAGGCCTCTCTGGGGCCAACGTCCTGACTTTC.

This chain connects TRBV7-9 to TRBJ1-1; the D gene is possibly TRBD1 (5 bases). This CDR3 is 15 amino acids long. Germline CDR1 SEHNR, CDR2 FQNEAQ (reference sequence). Trimming removed 6 bases from V and 5 bases from J, with 19 bases in between. DNA for the CDR3: TGTGCCAGCAGTCCCCTTGAGCGGGGGATAACTGAAGCTTTCTTT. It yields the protein CASSPLERGITEAFF.

The chain recombines TRBV6-5 with TRBJ2-7, with D perhaps TRBD1 or TRBD2 (7 bases each). Germline CDR1 is MNHEY and CDR2 is SVGAGI. This CDR3 region has 16 residues. V lost 2 bases and J lost 4, with 18 bases in between. The CDR3 is CASSYRQGWGGYEQYF. The CDR3 nucleotides are TGTGCCAGCAGTTACCGACAGGGTTGGGGGGGTTACGAGCAGTACTTC.

The chain uses TRBV7-9 and TRBJ2-7; D could derive from TRBD1 or TRBD2 (5 bases each). The CDR3 is made up of 13 amino acids. Germline CDR1 is SEHNR and CDR2 is FQNEAQ (reference sequence). V shed 8 bases and J shed 2 bases, with 13 bases lying between them. This chain's CDR3 is CASGRDRTYEQYF. The CDR3 nucleotides are TGTGCCAGCGGTCGGGACCGGACCTACGAGCAGTACTTC.

This clone has more than one count but fewer than ten. The chain links TRBV2 to TRBJ1-2; TRBD1 might be the D (5 bases). Germline V gives CDR1 SNHLY, CDR2 FYNNEI. The CDR3 is 11 amino acids. Trimming stripped 2 bases from V and 9 bases from J, with 7 bases between. In DNA form, the CDR3 reads TGTGCCAGCAGTGAACAGGGCCGCTACACCTTC. Its translation is CASSEQGRYTF.

The chain uses TRBV29-1 and TRBJ1-1; possibly TRBD1 for D (6 bases). Looked up from germline, CDR1 is SQVTM and CDR2 is ANQGSEA. Deletions cut 7 bases from V and 1 base from J, with 13 bases between. The CDR3 is made up of 13 amino acids. The CDR3 protein is CSALDRKNTEAFF. The CDR3 region has the DNA TGCAGCGCCCTGGACAGAAAGAACACTGAAGCTTTCTTT.

This clone has a handful of counts. The V gene is TRBV3-1 (or the pseudogene TRBV3-2), the J gene TRBJ2-2; possibly TRBD1 for D (5 bases). The ends were cut back, 4 bases at V and 4 bases at J, with 22 bases in the middle. The CDR3 consists of 18 residues. Looked up from germline, CDR1 is LGHDT and CDR2 is YNNKEL (reference sequence). The CDR3 spells CASSPSQVLEYSTGELFF. The CDR3 coding sequence is TGTGCCAGCAGCCCCTCACAGGTCCTGGAGTATAGCACCGGGGAGCTGTTTTTT.

CDR3 in DNA: TGTGCCAGCAGCAACCAGGTAGCGGGAGCCTACGAGCAGTACTTC. Its protein product is CASSNQVAGAYEQYF. The rearrangement links TRBV28 to TRBJ2-7; the match to TRBD2 covers 9 bases. The CDR3 contains 15 residues. Per germline, CDR1 MDHEN and CDR2 SYDVKM. Trimming removed 6 bases from V and 2 bases from J; junction bases left unmatched: 8.

The genes are TRBV24-1 and TRBJ2-7, with unresolved D. Germline V lookup: CDR1 KGHDR, CDR2 SFDVKD. With 3 bases removed from V and 3 bases from J, the gap between germline ends came to 8 bases. There are 13 residues in the CDR3. The CDR3 loop reads CATSDPSLYEQYF. In nucleotides, the CDR3 is TGTGCCACCAGTGATCCCTCGCTCTACGAGCAGTACTTC.

This chain links TRBV2 with TRBJ1-1; weak D call: TRBD1 (5 bases). The length of the CDR3 is 14 residues. In germline, CDR1 is SNHLY, CDR2 FYNNEI. Trimming pared 7 bases from V and 1 base from J, leaving 13 bases between. CDR3 nucleotides: TGTGCCAGCAAGACAGACCTACCGAACACTGAAGCTTTCTTT. This translates into CASKTDLPNTEAFF.